The clone carrying this TCR beta chain has a handful of counts. Antigen: not known. This sample was taken from a study of beta chain features in type 1 diabetes. Study conclusions and caveats: For Type 1 diabetes patients, all four CD4+ subsets carried TCRB CDR3s that were moderately but significantly shorter.

With 1 base removed from V and 1 base from J, the gap between germline ends came to 11 bases. CDR3 length equals 16 residues. Germline CDR1 reads SGHTA; CDR2 reads FQGNSA. Of the isolated RNA, all was reverse transcribed, and so the sequenced material was expressed TCRB transcripts. Repertoires were generated with immunoSEQ multiplex PCR, while TCRdb's copy carries only in-frame clones and drops some. Here the sample spans some 660,000 clones, over 12% being singletons. The J gene is TRBJ2-1, the V gene TRBV7-2, with D hard to call. What was sequenced was naive CD4+ T cells from blood. This receptor was obtained from a man younger than 30 with type 1 diabetes. CDR3 loop: CASSLGGGRSYNEQFF. Written as DNA, the CDR3 is TGTGCCAGCAGCTTAGGTGGTGGCAGGTCCTACAATGAGCAGTTCTTC.